Reported below is one T cell receptor beta chain. The sample comes from a study of cytomegalovirus exposure and HLA in healthy donors. Germline-derived CDR1 and CDR2 are SGHTA and FQGTGA. CDR3 length equals 17 residues. Trimming took 4 bases from V and 6 from J, leaving 22 bases between them. The PCR was carried out with 60 Vbeta primers and 13 Jbeta primers. Here immunoSEQ multiplex PCR was the method, and the copy in TCRdb shows in-frame clones only, minus some. This sample carries 100,000 to 150,000 clones, approximately 80% of them seen once, and the ten largest clones take 2.5% to 3%. This clonotype was sampled from a boy aged 2 to 9 in good health and CMV-seronegative. The sequencing sample was made of PBMCs. This rearrangement joins TRBV7-3 to TRBJ2-1; a weak D match, TRBD2 (5 bases). The CDR3 DNA sequence: TGTGCCAGCAGCTCCTATGGGGAGAGTCCCGCCCGCAATGAGCAGTTCTTC. Protein: CASSSYGESPARNEQFF.